The source of this T cell receptor beta chain is a study of blood T cell repertoires in COVID-19. Study context: Both acute and convalescent COVID-19 samples were obtained from the United States, Italy and Spain. PBMCs, B-cell-depleted T cells, or T cells were the source of the cDNA or gDNA that made up the material.

Original methodology: Amplification of reference gene primers provided the estimated nucleated cell counts. Method: immunoSEQ multiplex PCR; TCRdb's copy keeps in-frame clones and lacks some. That table supplies the V and J calls and clone size; D and trimming were determined from the DNA. The repertoire has tens of thousands of clones, 81% of them found once; the top ten carry about 0.8%. V was trimmed by 1 base and J by 6 bases, leaving 14 bases between them. Germline assignment: CDR1 SGHRS and CDR2 YFSETQ. The CDR3 has 15 residues. This clonotype originated in a woman in her 70s with acute or convalescent COVID-19. The chain has TRBV5-1 and TRBJ2-1, with D perhaps matching TRBD2 (5 bases). Material: peripheral blood. The CDR3 here is CASSLLGRTPNEQFF. The DNA for the CDR3 is TGCGCCAGCAGCTTGCTAGGACGGACTCCCAATGAGCAGTTCTTC.